This T cell receptor (beta chain) was captured by sequencing in a study of neoadjuvant anti-PD-1 for oral cavity cancer. The V gene's germline CDR1 is SGHVT and CDR2 SQSDAQ. V shed 5 bases and J shed 2 bases, with 16 bases lying between them. CDR3 length equals 16 residues. The data were produced by immunoSEQ multiplex PCR, yet TCRdb's version contains in-frame clones alone and is incomplete. In the table there are around 9,700 clones, 40% to 65% of which are singletons. This sequence was found in a person aged 35 to 85 with oral cavity squamous cell carcinoma. V is TRBV7-4 and J is TRBJ2-4; perhaps TRBD2 as D (5 bases). Source: tumor tissue, taken before nivolumab (anti-PD-1) treatment. CDR3 nucleotides: TGTGCCAGCAGCATTAACAGCGGCGCATCCAAAAACATTCAGTACTTC. Translation: CASSINSGASKNIQYF.